What follows are 3 T cell receptor beta chains derived from one specimen sequenced in a study of blood T cell repertoires in COVID-19. Produced via immunoSEQ multiplex PCR; TCRdb's table is partial and in-frame only. The sample lists some 200,000 clones; about nine tenths were seen once. The sample taken for sequencing was peripheral blood. The origin of the receptors is a man older than 75 with acute or convalescent COVID-19.

The chain carries TRBV10-3 and TRBJ1-6, with 11 positions matching TRBD1. The CDR3 covers 13 residues. V lost 9 bases and J lost 6; bases outside the gene matches: 1. Per the germline V gene, CDR1 is ENHRY and CDR2 is SYGVKD. The CDR3 here is CAIGQGANSPLHF. CDR3 DNA sequence: TGTGCCATTGGACAGGGGGCTAATTCACCCCTCCACTTT.

The chain recombines TRBV24-1 with TRBJ2-3; TRBD2 matches 12 bases. Germline assignment: CDR1 KGHDR and CDR2 SFDVKD. This CDR3 contains 13 residues. J gave up 6 bases and V 9 bases, and 3 bases lay outside the gene matches. CDR3 in amino acids: CATRLAGEDTQYF. The CDR3 DNA follows: TGTGCCACCCGACTAGCGGGAGAGGATACGCAGTATTTT.

The rearrangement links TRBV6-5 to TRBJ2-5; D might be TRBD1 (6 bases). V lost 3 bases and J 2 bases, leaving 16 bases between the germline ends. Per germline, CDR1 MNHEY and CDR2 SVGAGI. This CDR3 comprises 16 residues. The CDR3, as DNA: TGTGCCAGCAGTTATATCGCGGACAGTCGACAAGAGACCCAGTACTTC. It codes for CASSYIADSRQETQYF.